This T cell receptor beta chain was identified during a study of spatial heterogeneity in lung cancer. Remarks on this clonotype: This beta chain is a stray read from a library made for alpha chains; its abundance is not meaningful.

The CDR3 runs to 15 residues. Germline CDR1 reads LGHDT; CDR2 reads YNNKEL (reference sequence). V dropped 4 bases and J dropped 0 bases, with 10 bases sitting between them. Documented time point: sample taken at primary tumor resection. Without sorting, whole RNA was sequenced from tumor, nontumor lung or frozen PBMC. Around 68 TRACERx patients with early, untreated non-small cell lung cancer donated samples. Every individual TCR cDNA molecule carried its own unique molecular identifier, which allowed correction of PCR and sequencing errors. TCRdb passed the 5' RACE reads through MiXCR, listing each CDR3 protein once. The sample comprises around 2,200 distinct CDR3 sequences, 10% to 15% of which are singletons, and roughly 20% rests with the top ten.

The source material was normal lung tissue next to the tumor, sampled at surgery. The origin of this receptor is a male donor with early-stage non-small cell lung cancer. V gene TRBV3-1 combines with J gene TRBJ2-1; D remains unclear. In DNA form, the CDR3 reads TGTGCCAGCAGCCGTTCGCTGAGCTCCTACAATGAGCAGTTCTTC. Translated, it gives CASSRSLSSYNEQFF.